This is a list of T cell receptor beta chains from one sample in a study of post-analysis software for immune sequencing data. TCRdb re-called the PCR reads with MiXCR, one entry per CDR3 protein. The sample holds hundreds of thousands of distinct CDR3 sequences, under 70% seen once. Sequencing was carried out using blood. The receptor source for this set is a girl aged 5 to 17 with multiple sclerosis. Both conserved end residues are part of each CDR3.

v_gene: TRBV11-2
CDR3aa: CASSLEPGSTQYF

v_gene: TRBV5-1
CDR3aa: CASSLAPPDSNYGYTF

v_gene: TRBV7-7
CDR3aa: CASSLTSGGARNEQFF

v_gene: TRBV20-1
CDR3aa: CSARDFKGRPYEQYF

v_gene: TRBV2
CDR3aa: CASSEYGTGPGLNEQFF

v_gene: TRBV29-1
CDR3aa: CSATSSGANVLTF

v_gene: TRBV29-1
CDR3aa: CSVEVPQYF

v_gene: TRBV5-1
CDR3aa: CASSTGTSGRATYEQYF

v_gene: TRBV4-1
CDR3aa: CASSQDQGWNQPQHF

v_gene: TRBV20-1
CDR3aa: CSAIGGPYGYTF

v_gene: TRBV5-1
CDR3aa: CASSSRDRGPGDTQYF

v_gene: TRBV29-1
CDR3aa: CSVKRGVADTEAFF

v_gene: TRBV29-1
CDR3aa: CSVLKREGPTDTQYF

v_gene: TRBV7-2
CDR3aa: CASSPGQGGGGYTF

v_gene: TRBV15
CDR3aa: CATSSGGAGLSYEQYF

v_gene: TRBV5-5
CDR3aa: CASSPFAGYQETQYF

v_gene: TRBV7-2
CDR3aa: CASTRAGAGTDTQYF

v_gene: TRBV29-1
CDR3aa: CSVGSEGSNEKLFF

v_gene: TRBV7-2
CDR3aa: CASSLIHSRGASSYEQYF

v_gene: TRBV20-1
CDR3aa: CSAGQGNIYGYTF